Following are 29 T cell receptor beta chains from one sample sequenced in a study of patients and donors after allogeneic stem cell transplantation. Using its own MiXCR run on the RT-PCR reads, TCRdb lists one record per CDR3 protein. The data show approximately 150,000 distinct CDR3 sequences, with nearly 25% seen just once and 20% to 30% held by the top ten. Source material: blood, either unsorted or a sorted T cell fraction (not recorded which). These receptors came from a human donor who was either an allogeneic HSCT recipient or a stem cell or donor lymphocyte infusion donor (not recorded which). It is not recorded whose cells these are; they may come from a transplant donor.

The V gene is TRBV9, the J gene TRBJ2-3; D is uncertain. In germline, CDR1 is SGDLS, CDR2 YYNGEE. The V end lost 0 bases, the J end lost 6 bases, and 11 bases lay between the germline ends. The length of the CDR3 is 14 residues. CDR3 in amino acids: CASSVVPAVDTQYF. CDR3 in DNA: TGTGCCAGCAGCGTAGTGCCGGCGGTGGATACGCAGTATTTT.

This clonotype was recorded a few times. The rearrangement links TRBV21-1 to TRBJ1-5. TRBV21-1 constitutes a pseudogene. The CDR3 consists of 15 residues. The CDR3 bases are TGTGCCAGCACCCGTTGTCGGCCAGACTATCAGCCCCAGCATTTT. Translation: CASTRCRPDYQPQHF.

V gene TRBV20-1 combines with J gene TRBJ2-1; D not certain. Germline CDR1 reads DFQATT; CDR2 reads SNEGSKA (reference sequence). The length of the CDR3 is 11 residues. Trimming removed 6 bases from V and 9 bases from J, with 12 bases in between. The CDR3 protein is CSAGSLGEQFF. Here the CDR3 DNA reads TGCAGTGCGGGGTCTCTGGGTGAGCAGTTCTTC.

This clonotype was seen a few times. The chain carries TRBV12-3 or TRBV12-4 and TRBJ2-1; D is unresolved. V was clipped by 1 base and J by 8 bases, with 12 bases between them. The CDR3 covers 14 residues. CDR3 DNA: TGTGCCAGCAGTTTAGTCCCCCGGTGGGATGAGCAGTTCTTC. This codes for CASSLVPRWDEQFF.

The chain is built from TRBV20-1 and TRBJ2-1; D unresolved. V gave up 5 bases and J gave up 9 bases, with 8 bases separating them. The CDR3 sequence is 10 residues long. Germline CDR1 is DFQATT and CDR2 is SNEGSKA (reference sequence). In DNA, the CDR3 is TGCAGTGCTGTCCTGGGTGAGCAGTTCTTC. Its translation is CSAVLGEQFF.

This CDR3 is CASSFSGLAGELYEQYF. CDR3 DNA: TGTGCCAGCAGCTTCTCGGGACTAGCGGGAGAGCTCTACGAGCAGTACTTC. This chain links TRBV11-3 with TRBJ2-7, with TRBD2 matching 14 bases. The V gene end was trimmed by 3 bases and the J gene end by 3 bases; junction bases not matched to a gene: 7. The germline V gene has CDR1 SGHNT and CDR2 YENEEA. The CDR3 spans 17 residues.

The chain uses TRBV29-1 and TRBJ1-5, with D possibly TRBD1 on 5 matching bases. Trimming took 6 bases from V and 0 from J, leaving 12 bases between them. There are 14 residues in the CDR3. The germline gives CDR1 SQVTM, CDR2 ANQGSEA. CDR3 in amino acids: CSVPGGNSNQPQHF. The CDR3 nucleotides are TGCAGCGTACCCGGGGGAAATAGCAATCAGCCCCAGCATTTT.

This clonotype was counted many times. The chain combines TRBV7-8 with TRBJ1-6, with TRBD1 identical over 9 bases. Trimming took 7 bases from V and 7 from J; bases not matched to a gene: 5. Looked up from germline, CDR1 is SGHVS and CDR2 is FQNEAQ. The CDR3 covers 14 residues. CDR3 in DNA: TGTGCCAGCACCGCGGGACAGGGAAATTCACCCCTCCACTTT. Amino acids: CASTAGQGNSPLHF.

In regard to this clonotype: A much larger clone lies a single base off, so this may be a read error. The V gene is TRBV12-3 or TRBV12-4, the J gene TRBJ1-6; no clear D gene. The CDR3 covers 16 residues. The ends were cut back, 3 bases at V and 2 bases at J, with 11 bases in the middle. CDR3 in amino acids: CASSLTTSPYNSPLHF. The CDR3 nucleotides read TGTGCCAGCAGTTTGACAACAAGCCCCTATAATTCACCCCTCCACTTT.

This clonotype was found a few times. This chain uses TRBV20-1 with TRBJ1-1, with D possibly TRBD1 on 6 matching bases. CDR1 is DFQATT and CDR2 is SNEGSKA in the germline V gene (reference sequence). The ends were cut back, 5 bases at V and 5 bases at J, with 12 bases in the middle. This CDR3 is 12 amino acids long. CDR3 sequence: CSALGQGTEAFF. The CDR3 DNA is TGCAGTGCTTTGGGGCAGGGGACTGAAGCTTTCTTT.

The table lists this clonotype with many counts. The chain carries TRBV6-5 and TRBJ1-2, with 7 bases identical to TRBD1. Germline V gene sequence: CDR1 MNHEY, CDR2 SVGAGI. The CDR3 contains 14 residues. V lost 4 bases, J lost 5 bases, and 7 bases stayed unmatched. CDR3 in amino acids: CASSSRGKAYGYTF. Here the CDR3 DNA reads TGTGCCAGCAGTTCCAGGGGGAAGGCATATGGCTACACCTTC.

This clonotype was seen only a few times. The J gene is TRBJ1-2, the V gene TRBV10-3, with D maybe TRBD1 (6 bases). The CDR3 is 14 residues long. The V end was cut by 11 bases, the J end by 0 bases, with 16 bases between. Looked up from germline, CDR1 is ENHRY and CDR2 is SYGVKD. The CDR3 loop reads CAPFWGQANYGYTF. Written as DNA, the CDR3 is TGTGCCCCTTTTTGGGGGCAAGCTAACTATGGCTACACCTTC.

This clonotype has ten or more counts. The V and J genes are TRBV5-5 and TRBJ1-4; D possibly corresponds to TRBD1 (5 bases). Germline V gene lookup returns CDR1 SGHKS and CDR2 YYEKEE (reference sequence). The CDR3 has 14 residues. Trimming pared 4 bases from V and 0 bases from J, leaving 7 bases between. CDR3 amino acids: CASSRDSTNEKLFF. The CDR3 bases are TGTGCCAGCAGCCGGGACTCAACTAATGAAAAACTGTTTTTT.

This clonotype was observed a handful of times. The V call is TRBV14, the J call TRBJ1-6; D unclear. Per the germline V gene, CDR1 is SGHDN and CDR2 is FVKESK. This CDR3 is 14 amino acids long. V shed 0 bases and J shed 9 bases, with 9 bases lying between them. This CDR3 is CASSQEWFGSPLHF. The CDR3 DNA reads as TGTGCCAGCAGCCAAGAGTGGTTCGGTTCACCCCTCCACTTT.

The J gene is TRBJ1-2, the V gene TRBV25-1; the match to TRBD1 covers 8 bases. CDR3 length equals 16 residues. After removal of 2 bases from V and 6 bases from J, the junction contained 11 bases not matched to a gene. CDR1 is MGHDK and CDR2 is SYGVNS in the germline V gene. In nucleotides, the CDR3 is TGTGCCAGCAGTGAAGTCGAACCACAGGGGGGGAATGGCTACACCTTC. It encodes CASSEVEPQGGNGYTF.

This clonotype was detected a few times. The V gene is TRBV27, the J gene TRBJ2-1; 10 bases agree with TRBD2. Germline CDR1 and CDR2: MNHEY and SMNVEV (reference sequence). V gave up 4 bases and J gave up 0 bases; unmatched junction bases: 9. The CDR3 runs to 18 residues. CDR3 sequence (DNA): TGTGCCAGCAGTTATCTAGCGGGAGCGATCTACTCCTACAATGAGCAGTTCTTC. It specifies CASSYLAGAIYSYNEQFF.

This clonotype turned up a few times. J is TRBJ2-5 and V is TRBV3-1, with D uncertain. The CDR3 extends over 14 amino acids. V was trimmed by 4 bases and J by 4 bases, leaving 13 bases between them. The germline gives CDR1 LGHDT, CDR2 YNNKEL (reference sequence). The CDR3 reads CASSLRLNGETQYF. CDR3 sequence (DNA): TGTGCCAGCAGCCTCCGGCTGAATGGAGAGACCCAGTACTTC.

In its sample, this clonotype was seen a few times. The rearrangement uses TRBV5-1 and TRBJ2-7, with 7 positions matching TRBD2. This CDR3 region has 15 residues. CDR1 is SGHRS, CDR2 YFSETQ, per germline. J lost 5 bases, V lost 0 bases, and 8 bases had no gene match. CDR3 sequence: CASSLGGGRTNEQYF. The DNA of the CDR3 is TGCGCCAGCAGCTTGGGTGGCGGGAGAACCAACGAGCAGTACTTC. Combining the CDR3 with reference TRBV5-1 and TRBJ2-7 gives the whole variable domain KAGVTQTPRYLIKTRGQQVTLSCSPISGHRSVSWYQQTPGQGLQFLFEYFSETQRNKGNFPGRFSGRQFSNSRSEMNVSTLELGDSALYLCASSLGGGRTNEQYFGPGTRLTVT.

This clonotype was seen a handful of times. The rearrangement uses TRBV15 and TRBJ1-2, with D hard to call. The V end lost 4 bases, the J end lost 6 bases, and 9 bases lay between the germline ends. The germline gives CDR1 LNHNV, CDR2 YYDKDF (reference sequence). This CDR3 spans 12 amino acids. The CDR3 bases are TGTGCCACCAGCATCGGAATTGATGGCTACACCTTC. Translating gives CATSIGIDGYTF.

The V and J genes are TRBV7-7 and TRBJ2-1; 9 positions agree with TRBD2. Germline V gene lookup returns CDR1 SSHAT and CDR2 FNYEAQ (reference sequence). The CDR3 has 18 residues. The trim removed 1 base at V and 7 bases at J, leaving 14 bases unmatched. CDR3 protein: CASSLVFRLAVIRNEQFF. The DNA of the CDR3 is TGTGCCAGCAGCTTAGTGTTTAGACTAGCGGTTATCAGAAATGAGCAGTTCTTC.

This clonotype showed up just a few times. V is TRBV9 and J is TRBJ2-3, with D unclear. V lost 0 bases, J lost 2 bases, and 10 bases lay in between. The CDR3 contains 15 residues. Germline CDR1 SGDLS, CDR2 YYNGEE. CDR3 sequence reads: CASSVGISFTDTQYF. The DNA of the CDR3 is TGTGCCAGCAGCGTAGGGATATCCTTCACAGATACGCAGTATTTT.

Comments on this clonotype: Just one base apart from a much larger clone, this may be a read error. CDR3 sequence reads: CAGSLAGTNTGELFF. CDR3 DNA sequence: TGTGCCGGCAGCTTAGCAGGGACGAACACCGGGGAGCTGTTTTTT. This chain connects TRBV7-2 to TRBJ2-2, with D perhaps TRBD1 (5 bases). CDR3 length: 15 amino acids. Per the germline V gene, CDR1 is SGHTA and CDR2 is FQGNSA.

The chain has TRBV12-3 or TRBV12-4 and TRBJ2-1; D might be TRBD2 (6 bases). The CDR3 covers 15 residues. V dropped 4 bases and J dropped 8 bases, with 18 bases sitting between them. The CDR3 reads CASSSYSGGVDEQFF. The CDR3 DNA sequence: TGTGCCAGCAGTTCCTATAGCGGAGGGGTGGATGAGCAGTTCTTC.

This clonotype was counted only a few times. This rearrangement joins TRBV4-2 to TRBJ2-7; D unresolved. V was trimmed by 0 bases and J by 6 bases, leaving 9 bases between them. Per the germline V gene, CDR1 is LGHNA and CDR2 is YNFKEQ. This CDR3 has 13 residues. CDR3 in DNA: TGTGCCAGCAGCCAAGATCTCCCCCTCGAGCAGTACTTC. Translated: CASSQDLPLEQYF.

J is TRBJ1-6 and V is TRBV6-5; D possibly corresponds to TRBD1 (6 bases). V lost 6 bases and J lost 2, with 23 bases in between. Germline V lookup: CDR1 MNHEY, CDR2 SVGAGI. This CDR3 is 19 amino acids long. The CDR3 DNA sequence: TGTGCCAGCAGAGACGCCTCGGGAGGGGGAATGGCCTATAATTCACCCCTCCACTTT. This codes for CASRDASGGGMAYNSPLHF.

This chain links TRBV2 with TRBJ2-3; 12 nucleotides align to TRBD2. Trimming at V came to 6 bases and at J to 7 bases, leaving 8 bases not matched to a gene. The germline CDR1 and CDR2 sequences are SNHLY and FYNNEI. The CDR3 contains 15 residues. The CDR3 sequence is CASRMGLAGGNTQYF. The CDR3 DNA reads as TGTGCCAGCAGAATGGGACTAGCGGGCGGTAATACGCAGTATTTT.

The rearrangement links TRBV9 to TRBJ1-1, with 9 bases matching TRBD1. J lost 3 bases, V lost 3 bases, and 6 bases had no gene match. The CDR3 consists of 15 residues. Germline values: CDR1 SGDLS, CDR2 YYNGEE. CDR3 nucleotides: TGTGCCAGCAGCGCTCTCGGACAGGGGTACACTGAAGCTTTCTTT. Translated, it gives CASSALGQGYTEAFF.

This clonotype showed up just a few times. The chain uses TRBV10-2 and TRBJ1-6; D perhaps matches TRBD1 (6 bases). The germline V gene has CDR1 WSHSY and CDR2 SAAADI. This CDR3 is 17 amino acids long. The V end lost 4 bases, the J end lost 10 bases, and 23 bases lay between the germline ends. In nucleotides, the CDR3 is TGCGCCAGCAGTGGATTCCCACCGGGACAACCAAACTCACCCCTCCACTTT. This sequence encodes CASSGFPPGQPNSPLHF.

This clonotype has more than one count but fewer than ten. The chain uses TRBV20-1 and TRBJ1-4; D gene ambiguous. V shed 2 bases and J shed 8 bases, with 12 bases lying between them. This CDR3 comprises 13 residues. Germline V gene sequence: CDR1 DFQATT, CDR2 SNEGSKA (reference sequence). The CDR3 DNA reads TGCAGTGCTAGACAGATTGCTAGCGAAAAACTGTTTTTT. It specifies CSARQIASEKLFF.